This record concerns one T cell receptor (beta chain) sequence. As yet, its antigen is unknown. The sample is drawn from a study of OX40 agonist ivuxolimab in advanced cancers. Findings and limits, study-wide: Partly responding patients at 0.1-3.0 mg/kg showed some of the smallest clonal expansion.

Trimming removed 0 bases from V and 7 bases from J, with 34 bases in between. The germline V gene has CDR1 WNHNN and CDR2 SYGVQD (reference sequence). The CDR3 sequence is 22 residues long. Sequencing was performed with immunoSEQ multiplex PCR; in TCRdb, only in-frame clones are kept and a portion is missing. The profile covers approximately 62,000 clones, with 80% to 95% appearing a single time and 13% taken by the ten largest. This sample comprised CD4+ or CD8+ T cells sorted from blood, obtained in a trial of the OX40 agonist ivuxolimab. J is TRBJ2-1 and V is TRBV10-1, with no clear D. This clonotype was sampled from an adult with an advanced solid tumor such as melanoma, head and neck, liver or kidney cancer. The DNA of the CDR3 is TGCGCCAGCAGTGAGTCGTTTTATTTTGTGGGTAAAAAATTTGAGGTGTGGAATGAGCAGTTCTTC. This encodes CASSESFYFVGKKFEVWNEQFF.